This paragraph covers one T cell receptor beta chain sequence. What it binds is not known. TCRdb's table, derived via immunoSEQ multiplex PCR, lists solely in-frame clones and lacks some. The table has 55,000 to 80,000 clones, roughly 87% seen once. The CDR3 consists of 12 residues. Germline CDR1 and CDR2: SNHLY and FYNNEI. V was shortened by 8 bases and J by 2 bases, with 9 bases between the two germline ends. These data belong to a study of T cell responses to AZD1222 COVID-19 vaccine. Study-wide results and caveats: Females outnumbered males among donors, who were mostly white British; clonal diversity was possibly underestimated.

Sequenced here: peripheral blood, sampled 28 days after the second AZD1222 dose. The TCR sequence derives from an adult who received the AZD1222 COVID-19 vaccine. The chain has TRBV2 and TRBJ1-1, with no clear D. For the CDR3, the DNA is TGTGCCAGCCATGGGGTAAACACTGAAGCTTTCTTT. Translated: CASHGVNTEAFF.